The 27 T cell receptor beta chains reported below all come from one sample, sequenced in a study of cytomegalovirus exposure and HLA in healthy donors. PCR primers comprised 60 Vbeta and 13 Jbeta primers. Data came from immunoSEQ multiplex PCR; TCRdb stores just in-frame clones and leaves some out. The data contain some 150,000 clones, 79% of them singletons. Sequencing input: PBMCs. The receptors come from a middle-aged woman in good health and CMV-seropositive.

The chain joins TRBV11-3 to TRBJ2-3; a weak D match, TRBD2 (5 bases). The CDR3 covers 15 residues. Germline CDR1 is SGHNT and CDR2 is YENEEA. Trimming took 5 bases from V and 2 from J, leaving 14 bases between them. The CDR3 here is CASSPYGVSTDTQYF. The CDR3 nucleotides are TGTGCCAGCAGCCCCTACGGGGTATCCACAGATACGCAGTATTTT.

The chain is built from TRBV10-2 and TRBJ2-7, with D maybe TRBD2 (6 bases). V lost 8 bases, J lost 3 bases, and 14 bases lay in between. There are 13 residues in the CDR3. Germline values: CDR1 WSHSY, CDR2 SAAADI. CDR3 sequence: CASSTVGGYEQYF. The CDR3 DNA is TGCGCCAGCTCCACCGTCGGGGGCTACGAGCAGTACTTC.

Comment on this clone: The sample has other DNA sequences that encode this CDR3 too. This chain connects TRBV5-1 to TRBJ2-3; TRBD2 agrees at 10 bases. Germline trimming cut 2 bases from V and 0 bases from J; bases unmatched to any gene: 0. The CDR3 totals 15 residues. From germline, CDR1 is SGHRS and CDR2 YFSETQ. CDR3 DNA: TGCGCCAGCAGCTTACTAGCGGGGAGCACAGATACGCAGTATTTT. The encoded protein is CASSLLAGSTDTQYF.

The rearrangement joins TRBV2 to TRBJ2-5, with TRBD1 matching over 8 bases. CDR1 SNHLY and CDR2 FYNNEI come from the germline V gene. Germline trimming cut 1 base from V and 6 bases from J; bases unmatched to any gene: 7. The CDR3 spans 15 residues. The CDR3 DNA follows: TGTGCCAGCAGTGAAGTTCTGGACAGGGTCCAGACCCAGTACTTC. This translates into CASSEVLDRVQTQYF.

The genes are TRBV10-3 and TRBJ2-2; D remains unclear. The CDR3 has 15 residues. CDR1 and CDR2 from the germline V gene are ENHRY and SYGVKD. V lost 0 bases to trimming and J lost 1 base, with 6 bases between them. The CDR3 protein is CAISESRRNTGELFF. The CDR3 bases are TGTGCCATCAGTGAGTCGCGTCGGAACACCGGGGAGCTGTTTTTT.

The chain recombines TRBV9 with TRBJ1-2, with TRBD1 matching over 12 bases. The V segment lost 0 bases and the J segment 8 bases; nucleotides outside the gene matches: 5. The CDR3 length is 15 residues. CDR1 is SGDLS, CDR2 YYNGEE, per germline. The CDR3 spells CASSVASGTGGGYTF. DNA of the CDR3: TGTGCCAGCAGCGTAGCTAGTGGGACAGGGGGCGGCTACACCTTC.

This clone was detected a few times. The chain recombines TRBV9 with TRBJ2-5; D ambiguous. V was shortened by 1 base and J by 4 bases, with 14 bases between the two germline ends. Germline V gives CDR1 SGDLS, CDR2 YYNGEE. The CDR3 is made up of 15 amino acids. In DNA form, the CDR3 reads TGTGCCAGCAGCGTACGTGCTCATAACGGAGAGACCCAGTACTTC. This translates into CASSVRAHNGETQYF.

The V and J genes are TRBV6-5 and TRBJ2-2; D is undetermined. The V end lost 8 bases, the J end lost 7 bases, and 11 bases lay between the germline ends. This CDR3 has 12 residues. Germline loops: CDR1 MNHEY, CDR2 SVGAGI. For the CDR3, the DNA is TGTGCCAGCTCCGCGGTAGTCGGGGAGCTGTTTTTT. Translating it yields CASSAVVGELFF.

This clone occurred once. The V call is TRBV19, the J call TRBJ2-5, with D hard to call. Trimming left V 5 bases short and J 4 bases short, with 11 bases between. The CDR3 is 13 residues long. Germline CDR1 and CDR2: LNHDA and SQIVND (reference sequence). CDR3 coding DNA: TGTGCCAGTAGTCTCTCGCTACGAGAGACCCAGTACTTC. This gives the protein CASSLSLRETQYF.

The genes are TRBV25-1 and TRBJ1-1; D is ambiguous. Germline-derived CDR1 and CDR2 are MGHDK and SYGVNS. V shed 3 bases and J shed 4 bases, with 18 bases lying between them. This CDR3 is built from 16 residues. CDR3 residues: CASSDLASREVTEAFF. The CDR3 DNA reads TGTGCCAGCAGTGATCTCGCTAGCCGGGAAGTCACTGAAGCTTTCTTT.

The J gene is TRBJ2-7, the V gene TRBV9; TRBD2 agrees at 9 bases. CDR1 is SGDLS and CDR2 is YYNGEE in the germline V gene. J lost 6 bases, V lost 3 bases, and 4 bases had no gene match. The CDR3 has 13 residues. Here the CDR3 reads CASSAVAGAEQYF. CDR3 bases: TGTGCCAGCAGCGCCGTAGCGGGGGCCGAGCAGTACTTC.

In the case of this clone: This same CDR3 is encoded by further DNA sequences in the sample. The V call is TRBV6-5, the J call TRBJ2-5; D may be TRBD1 (6 bases). The V end was cut by 3 bases, the J end by 2 bases, with 13 bases between. Per the germline V gene, CDR1 is MNHEY and CDR2 is SVGAGI. This CDR3 region has 15 residues. The CDR3 here is CASSYSQGTQETQYF. DNA of the CDR3: TGTGCCAGCAGTTATTCGCAGGGGACACAAGAGACCCAGTACTTC.

The J gene is TRBJ2-3, the V gene TRBV9; D perhaps matches TRBD2 (7 bases). Germline V gives CDR1 SGDLS, CDR2 YYNGEE. The CDR3 covers 15 residues. Trimming stripped 4 bases from V and 6 bases from J, with 18 bases between. The CDR3 nucleotides read TGTGCCAGCAGCATCGGAGGGGGGGGCCTGGATACGCAGTATTTT. Its protein product is CASSIGGGGLDTQYF.

The chain couples TRBV30 to TRBJ2-5; possible D gene TRBD2, 5 bases. CDR1 GTSNPN and CDR2 SVGIG come from the germline V gene (reference sequence). This CDR3 spans 15 amino acids. The V and J ends lost 0 bases and 5 bases respectively, with 16 bases between them. This chain's CDR3 is CAWSVGGGGLETQYF. Written as DNA, the CDR3 is TGTGCCTGGAGTGTAGGTGGAGGCGGGTTGGAGACCCAGTACTTC. Variable domain in full (rest from reference TRBV30 and TRBJ2-5): SQTIHQWPATLVQPVGSPLSLECTVEGTSNPNLYWYRQAAGRGLQLLFYSVGIGQISSEVPQNLSASRPQDRQFILSSKKLLLSDSGFYLCAWSVGGGGLETQYFGPGTRLLVL.

The V gene is TRBV6-6, the J gene TRBJ2-1; 7 bases line up with TRBD1. With 6 bases clipped from V and 8 bases from J, the junction kept 4 bases outside the gene matches. The germline CDR1 and CDR2 sequences are MNHNY and SVGAGI (reference sequence). The CDR3 covers 12 residues. CDR3: CASRTTGYEQFF. The CDR3 DNA follows: TGTGCCAGCAGGACGACAGGGTATGAGCAGTTCTTC.

This clone was found a few times. The gene calls are TRBV10-3 and TRBJ1-2; a possible D gene is TRBD1 (5 bases). This CDR3 region has 15 residues. CDR1 is ENHRY and CDR2 is SYGVKD in the germline V gene. V lost 9 bases, J lost 8 bases, and 25 bases lay in between. The CDR3 reads CAITPTLDSPIGYTF. CDR3 DNA sequence: TGTGCCATAACCCCCACCCTCGACAGCCCTATAGGCTACACCTTC.

The V call is TRBV19, the J call TRBJ2-3; 8 nucleotides align to TRBD1. V gave up 6 bases and J gave up 2 bases; unmatched junction bases: 4. Germline loops: CDR1 LNHDA, CDR2 SQIVND (reference sequence). The CDR3 has 14 residues. CDR3 sequence (DNA): TGTGCCAGTAGCCGACAGGGGATCACAGATACGCAGTATTTT. This gives the protein CASSRQGITDTQYF.

The gene calls are TRBV19 and TRBJ1-4; D remains ambiguous. Germline-derived CDR1 and CDR2 are LNHDA and SQIVND (reference sequence). This CDR3 comprises 14 residues. V was shortened by 2 bases and J by 8 bases, with 12 bases between the two germline ends. This CDR3 reads CASSISGSGEKLFF. The CDR3 DNA reads as TGTGCCAGTAGTATATCGGGAAGCGGCGAAAAACTGTTTTTT.

The J gene is TRBJ1-1, the V gene TRBV10-3, with 12 bases lining up with TRBD1. CDR1 and CDR2 (germline): ENHRY, SYGVKD. V gave up 6 bases and J gave up 1 base; unmatched junction bases: 3. CDR3 length: 15 residues. The CDR3 is CAIRGTGGENTEAFF. Here the CDR3 DNA reads TGTGCCATCAGAGGGACAGGGGGCGAGAACACTGAAGCTTTCTTT.

The rearrangement links TRBV5-1 to TRBJ1-1; D is ambiguous. V lost 0 bases, J lost 4 bases, and 13 bases lay in between. This CDR3 spans 15 amino acids. Per germline, CDR1 SGHRS and CDR2 YFSETQ. The CDR3 region has the DNA TGCGCCAGCAGCTTGGCCCCACTTTCAGGCACTGAAGCTTTCTTT. Translation gives CASSLAPLSGTEAFF.

The chain links TRBV6-1 to TRBJ1-1, with D possibly TRBD1 on 5 matching bases. Trimming left V 7 bases short and J 1 base short, with 13 bases between. Germline CDR1 is MNHNS and CDR2 is SASEGT. There are 14 residues in the CDR3. The DNA of the CDR3 is TGTGCCAGCATCCAGGGTACGGGGAACACTGAAGCTTTCTTT. Protein sequence: CASIQGTGNTEAFF.

The genes are TRBV5-4 and TRBJ2-3, with TRBD2 matching over 9 bases. The CDR3 is 18 residues long. Germline V gives CDR1 SGHNT, CDR2 YYREEE (reference sequence). The V and J ends lost 4 bases and 4 bases, in that order; junction bases with no gene match: 16. CDR3 in amino acids: CASSPGRLAGGLADTQYF. The CDR3 nucleotides read TGTGCCAGCAGCCCTGGCCGATTGGCGGGGGGGCTCGCAGATACGCAGTATTTT.

The chain couples TRBV6-1 to TRBJ1-3; 8 bases fit TRBD1. V trimming: 2 bases; J trimming: 1 base; junction bases outside the gene matches: 1. CDR1 and CDR2 from the germline V gene are MNHNS and SASEGT. This CDR3 contains 15 residues. This CDR3 reads CASSETGGSGNTIYF. Written as DNA, the CDR3 is TGTGCCAGCAGTGAAACAGGGGGGTCTGGAAACACCATATATTTT.

The chain couples TRBV19 to TRBJ2-1; 10 nucleotides line up with TRBD1. The CDR3 is made up of 13 amino acids. With V trimmed by 7 bases and J by 8 bases, 5 bases remained unmatched. Per germline, CDR1 LNHDA and CDR2 SQIVND (reference sequence). DNA for the CDR3: TGTGCCAGTAAAGACAGGGGGCTCGATGAGCAGTTCTTC. Translated, it gives CASKDRGLDEQFF. Complete variable domain (other parts from reference TRBV19 and TRBJ2-1): DGGITQSPKYLFRKEGQNVTLSCEQNLNHDAMYWYRQDPGQGLRLIYYSQIVNDFQKGDIAEGYSVSREKKESFPLTVTSAQKNPTAFYLCASKDRGLDEQFFGPGTRLTVL.

This clone was seen a few times. The chain combines TRBV6-1 with TRBJ1-2; D remains ambiguous. Germline-derived CDR1 and CDR2 are MNHNS and SASEGT. The CDR3 extends over 13 amino acids. V dropped 0 bases and J dropped 4 bases, with 6 bases sitting between them. The CDR3 reads CASSEAEGYGYTF. The DNA for the CDR3 is TGTGCCAGCAGTGAAGCGGAGGGCTATGGCTACACCTTC.

The V gene is TRBV7-9, the J gene TRBJ1-5; 8 bases are a match to TRBD1. V lost 1 base and J lost 4; bases outside the gene matches: 3. The CDR3 sequence is 15 residues long. The V gene's germline CDR1 is SEHNR and CDR2 FQNEAQ (reference sequence). Here the CDR3 DNA reads TGTGCCAGCAGCTTAGAAGACAGGGGTAATCAGCCCCAGCATTTT. Its translation is CASSLEDRGNQPQHF.

This clone has a single count. The chain has TRBV11-1 and TRBJ2-7, with 8 bases matching TRBD2. Germline values: CDR1 SGHAT, CDR2 FQDESV (reference sequence). V trimming: 6 bases; J trimming: 2 bases; junction bases outside the gene matches: 6. There are 14 residues in the CDR3. The DNA of the CDR3 is TGTGCCAGCAGTCTAGCGGGTCCCGCCTACGAGCAGTACTTC. Translated: CASSLAGPAYEQYF.